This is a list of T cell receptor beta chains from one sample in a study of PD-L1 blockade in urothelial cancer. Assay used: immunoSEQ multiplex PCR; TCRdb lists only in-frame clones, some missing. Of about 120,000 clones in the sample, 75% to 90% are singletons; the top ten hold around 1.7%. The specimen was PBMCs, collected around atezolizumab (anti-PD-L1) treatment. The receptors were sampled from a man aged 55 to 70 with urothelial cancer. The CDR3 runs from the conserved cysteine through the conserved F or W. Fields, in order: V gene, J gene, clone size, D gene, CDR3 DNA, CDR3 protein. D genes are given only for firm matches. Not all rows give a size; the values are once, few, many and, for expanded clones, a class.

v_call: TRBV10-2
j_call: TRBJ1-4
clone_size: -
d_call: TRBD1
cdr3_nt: TGCGCCAGCAGCGACAGGGATGAAAAACTGTTTTTT
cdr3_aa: CASSDRDEKLFF

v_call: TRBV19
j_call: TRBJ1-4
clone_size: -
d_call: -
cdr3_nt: TGTGCCAGTAGATCCTCCGGACTAACTAATGAAAAACTGTTTTTT
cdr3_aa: CASRSSGLTNEKLFF

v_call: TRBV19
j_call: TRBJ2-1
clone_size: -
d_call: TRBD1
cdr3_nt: TGTGTCAGTAGTACCCTGATCGCCACGGGACAGAACTACAATGAGCAGTTCTTC
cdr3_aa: CVSSTLIATGQNYNEQFF

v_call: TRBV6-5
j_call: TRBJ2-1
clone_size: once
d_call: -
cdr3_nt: TGTGCCAGCAGTTCACCGGGACAAATGAATGAGCAGTTCTTC
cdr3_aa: CASSSPGQMNEQFF

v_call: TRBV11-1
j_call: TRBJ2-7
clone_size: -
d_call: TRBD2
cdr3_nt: TGTGCCAGCAGCTTGGGGCTAGCGGACTCCTACGAGCAGTACTTC
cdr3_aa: CASSLGLADSYEQYF

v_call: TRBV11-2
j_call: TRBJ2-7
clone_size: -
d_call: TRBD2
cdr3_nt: TGTGCCAGCAGCTTAGTTCTAGCGGGGGGGCGTCAGTACGAGCAGTACTTC
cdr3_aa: CASSLVLAGGRQYEQYF

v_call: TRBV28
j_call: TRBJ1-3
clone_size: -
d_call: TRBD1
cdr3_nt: TGTGCCAGCAGTGGGGGCCAGGGGGGCTGGAGAAACACCATATATTTT
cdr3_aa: CASSGGQGGWRNTIYF

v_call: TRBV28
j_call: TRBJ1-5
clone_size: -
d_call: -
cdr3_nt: TGTGCCAGCAGTGGAGGGGAGATCAACAATCAGCCCCAGCATTTT
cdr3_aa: CASSGGEINNQPQHF

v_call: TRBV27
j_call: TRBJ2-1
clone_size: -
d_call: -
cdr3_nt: TGTGCCAGCAGTTTCGGGACAAGCTCCTACAATGAGCAGTTCTTC
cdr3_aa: CASSFGTSSYNEQFF

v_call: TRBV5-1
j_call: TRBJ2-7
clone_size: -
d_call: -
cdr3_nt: TGCGCCAGCAGCCCGTCCCTCTCCTACGAGCAGTACTTC
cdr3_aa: CASSPSLSYEQYF

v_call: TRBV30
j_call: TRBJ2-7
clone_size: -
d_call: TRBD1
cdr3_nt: TGTGCCTGGGGACAGGGGGCTTACGAGCAGTACTTC
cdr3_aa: CAWGQGAYEQYF

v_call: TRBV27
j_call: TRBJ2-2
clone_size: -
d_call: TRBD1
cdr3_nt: TGTGCCAGCAGTTTCCGACAGGGGAGGAGCACCGGGGAGCTGTTTTTT
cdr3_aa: CASSFRQGRSTGELFF

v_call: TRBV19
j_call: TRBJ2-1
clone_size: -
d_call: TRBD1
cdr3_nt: TGTGCCAGTAATCCCGGGGACAGGGCTGGCTACAATGAGCAGTTCTTC
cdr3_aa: CASNPGDRAGYNEQFF

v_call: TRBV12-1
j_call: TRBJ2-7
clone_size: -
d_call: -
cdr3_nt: TGTGCCAGCAAAACCAAGACTAGCGGGGGTATAAGGAACGAGCAGTACTTC
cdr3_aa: CASKTKTSGGIRNEQYF

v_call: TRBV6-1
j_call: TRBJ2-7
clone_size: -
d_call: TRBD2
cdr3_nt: TGTGCCAGCGCCGGGACTAGCTCCTACGAGCAGTACTTC
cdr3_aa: CASAGTSSYEQYF

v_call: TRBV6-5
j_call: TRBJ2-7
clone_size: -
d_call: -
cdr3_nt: TGTGCCAGCACTCAGGGTTACGAGCAGTACTTC
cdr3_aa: CASTQGYEQYF

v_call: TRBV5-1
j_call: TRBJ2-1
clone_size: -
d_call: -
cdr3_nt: TGCGCCAGCAGCCCTCCGCAGACAGGTTACAATGAGCAGTTCTTC
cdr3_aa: CASSPPQTGYNEQFF

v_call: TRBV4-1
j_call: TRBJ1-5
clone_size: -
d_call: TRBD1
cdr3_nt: TGCGCCAGCAGCCGTATATTCGGACAGGACAATCAGCCCCAGCATTTT
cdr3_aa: CASSRIFGQDNQPQHF

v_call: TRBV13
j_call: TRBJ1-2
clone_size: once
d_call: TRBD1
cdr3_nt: TGTGCCAGCAGCTCAACCCGGGACAGCTATGGCTACACCTTC
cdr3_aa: CASSSTRDSYGYTF

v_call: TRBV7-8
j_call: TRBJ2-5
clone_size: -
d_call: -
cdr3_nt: TGTGCCAGCACCACTTCGACAGGACCAGGGGAGACCCAGTACTTC
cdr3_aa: CASTTSTGPGETQYF

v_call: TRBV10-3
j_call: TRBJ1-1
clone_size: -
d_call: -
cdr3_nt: TGTGCCATCAGTTTCGAGACTGAAGCTTTCTTT
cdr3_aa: CAISFETEAFF

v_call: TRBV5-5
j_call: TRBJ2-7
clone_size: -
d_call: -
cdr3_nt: TGTGCCAGCACCTTGGACTATTCTGGCTCCTACGAGCAGTACTTC
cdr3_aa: CASTLDYSGSYEQYF

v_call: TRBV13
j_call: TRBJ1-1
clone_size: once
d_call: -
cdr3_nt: TGTGCCAGCAGCTTAACAGGGATTAACACTGAAGCTTTCTTT
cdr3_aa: CASSLTGINTEAFF

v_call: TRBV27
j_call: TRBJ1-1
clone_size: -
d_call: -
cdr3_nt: TGTGCCAGCAGTTTCTGGCAGGGAAACACTGAAGCTTTCTTT
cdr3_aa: CASSFWQGNTEAFF

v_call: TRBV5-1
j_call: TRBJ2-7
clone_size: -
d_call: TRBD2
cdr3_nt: TGCGCCAGCAGCACTGGTACGGGGGGGTACGAGCAGTACTTC
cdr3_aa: CASSTGTGGYEQYF

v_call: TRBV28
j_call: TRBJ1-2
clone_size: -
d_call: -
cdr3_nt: TGTGCCAGCATCTCCACAGTCGACTATGGCTACACCTTC
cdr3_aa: CASISTVDYGYTF

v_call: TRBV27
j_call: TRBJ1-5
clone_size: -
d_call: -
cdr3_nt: TGTGCCAGCAGCCTCTCGGGGATGGGCAATCAGCCCCAGCATTTT
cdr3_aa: CASSLSGMGNQPQHF

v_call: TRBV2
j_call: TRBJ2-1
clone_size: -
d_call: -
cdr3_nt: TGTGCCAGCAGCGAAAGTCCTGTCGGTGAGCAGTTCTTC
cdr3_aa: CASSESPVGEQFF

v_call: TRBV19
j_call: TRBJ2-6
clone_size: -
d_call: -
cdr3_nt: TGTGCCAGTTCCTCCGGGGCCAACGTCCTGACTTTC
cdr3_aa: CASSSGANVLTF

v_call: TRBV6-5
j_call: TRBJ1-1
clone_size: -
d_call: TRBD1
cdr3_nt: TGTGCCAGCAGTAAAAATACCGGGACAGGGGAAGCTTTCTTT
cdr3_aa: CASSKNTGTGEAFF

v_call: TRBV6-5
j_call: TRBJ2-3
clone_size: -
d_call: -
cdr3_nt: TGTGCCGTCTACCTACAGGGATTTAGTACAGATACGCAGTATTTT
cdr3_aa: CAVYLQGFSTDTQYF

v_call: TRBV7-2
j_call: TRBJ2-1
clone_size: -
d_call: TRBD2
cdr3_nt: TGTGCCAGCAGCTCTCTTTTGGCGGGAGGGCCGGGGAATGAGCAGTTCTTC
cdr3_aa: CASSSLLAGGPGNEQFF

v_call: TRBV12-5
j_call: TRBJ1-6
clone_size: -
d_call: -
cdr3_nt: TGTGCTAGTGGTTACGGCTATAATTCACCCCTCCACTTT
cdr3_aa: CASGYGYNSPLHF

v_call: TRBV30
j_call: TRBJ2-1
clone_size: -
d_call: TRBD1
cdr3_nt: TGTGCCTGGTCGGAGGCCAGGACAGGGGTTATCGGCGGGCACAATGAGCAGTTCTTC
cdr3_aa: CAWSEARTGVIGGHNEQFF

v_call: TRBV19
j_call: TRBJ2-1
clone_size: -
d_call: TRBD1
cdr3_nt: TGTGCCAGTAAGCCCGGGACAGGGTTGGACAATGAGCAGTTCTTC
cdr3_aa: CASKPGTGLDNEQFF

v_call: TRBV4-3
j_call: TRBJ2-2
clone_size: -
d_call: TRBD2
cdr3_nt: TGCGCCAGCAGCCAGGCCAGCGGGGGGGCAGGCGCGAACACCGGGGAGCTGTTTTTT
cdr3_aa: CASSQASGGAGANTGELFF

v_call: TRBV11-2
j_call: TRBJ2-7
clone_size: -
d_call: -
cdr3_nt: TGTGCCAGCAGCTTGAGCCCTCCTCCGGGCGAGCAGTACTTC
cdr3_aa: CASSLSPPPGEQYF

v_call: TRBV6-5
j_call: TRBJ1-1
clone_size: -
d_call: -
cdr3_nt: TGTGCCAGCAGTTACTCGATAGGAGGGGGGGGCACTGAAGCTTTCTTT
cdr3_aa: CASSYSIGGGGTEAFF

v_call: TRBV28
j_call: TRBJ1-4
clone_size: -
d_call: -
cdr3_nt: TGTGCCATTCAAGGGGGGGTTAAGGAAAAACTGTTTTTT
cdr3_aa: CAIQGGVKEKLFF

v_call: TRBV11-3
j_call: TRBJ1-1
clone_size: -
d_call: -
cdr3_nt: TGTGCCAGCAGGCCTGGCGGAAAAGACACTGAAGCTTTCTTT
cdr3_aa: CASRPGGKDTEAFF

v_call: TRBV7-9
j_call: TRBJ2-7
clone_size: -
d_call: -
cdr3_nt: TGTGCCAGCAGCTTAGCGGGAGTCAGCTCCTACGAGCAGTACTTC
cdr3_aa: CASSLAGVSSYEQYF

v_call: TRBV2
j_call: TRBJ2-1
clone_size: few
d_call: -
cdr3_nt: TGTGCCAGCAGCTGGCTAGCGCAAGAGCGGAATGAGCAGTTCTTC
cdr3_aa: CASSWLAQERNEQFF

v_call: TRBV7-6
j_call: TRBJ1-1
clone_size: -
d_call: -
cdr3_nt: TGTGCCAGCAGCTTATCGACAGTCTCTGAAGCTTTCTTT
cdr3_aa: CASSLSTVSEAFF

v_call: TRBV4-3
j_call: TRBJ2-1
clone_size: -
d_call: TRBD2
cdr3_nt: TGCGCCAGCAGCCTCTCAGGACTAGCGGGGGTGGATGAGCAGTTCTTC
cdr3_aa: CASSLSGLAGVDEQFF

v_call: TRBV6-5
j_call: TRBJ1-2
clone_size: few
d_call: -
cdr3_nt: TGTGCCAGCAGTTACTCTGGAGGGCTCGGCTACACCTTC
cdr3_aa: CASSYSGGLGYTF

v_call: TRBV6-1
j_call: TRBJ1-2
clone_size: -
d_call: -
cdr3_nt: TGTGCCAGCAGTGGAGCGGGACACCCGGTTCTAGGGGGCACCTTC
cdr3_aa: CASSGAGHPVLGGTF

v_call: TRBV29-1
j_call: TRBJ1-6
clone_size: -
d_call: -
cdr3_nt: TGCAGCGTTAGGGTCACGGGGGATAATTCACCCCTCCACTTT
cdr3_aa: CSVRVTGDNSPLHF

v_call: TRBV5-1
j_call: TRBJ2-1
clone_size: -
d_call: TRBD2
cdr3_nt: TGCGCCAGCAGCTCACTGGATGCCCTGGGACTACCCCCCTACAATGAGCAGTTCTTC
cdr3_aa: CASSSLDALGLPPYNEQFF

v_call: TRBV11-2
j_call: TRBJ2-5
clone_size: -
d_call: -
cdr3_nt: TGTGCCAGCAGCCTAAAATGGGAGACCCAGTACTTC
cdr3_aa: CASSLKWETQYF

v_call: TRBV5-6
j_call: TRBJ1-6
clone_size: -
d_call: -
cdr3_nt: TGTGCCAGCAGCCCTCGGGGCGGGGGAAGGAATTCACCCCTCCACTTT
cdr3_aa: CASSPRGGGRNSPLHF